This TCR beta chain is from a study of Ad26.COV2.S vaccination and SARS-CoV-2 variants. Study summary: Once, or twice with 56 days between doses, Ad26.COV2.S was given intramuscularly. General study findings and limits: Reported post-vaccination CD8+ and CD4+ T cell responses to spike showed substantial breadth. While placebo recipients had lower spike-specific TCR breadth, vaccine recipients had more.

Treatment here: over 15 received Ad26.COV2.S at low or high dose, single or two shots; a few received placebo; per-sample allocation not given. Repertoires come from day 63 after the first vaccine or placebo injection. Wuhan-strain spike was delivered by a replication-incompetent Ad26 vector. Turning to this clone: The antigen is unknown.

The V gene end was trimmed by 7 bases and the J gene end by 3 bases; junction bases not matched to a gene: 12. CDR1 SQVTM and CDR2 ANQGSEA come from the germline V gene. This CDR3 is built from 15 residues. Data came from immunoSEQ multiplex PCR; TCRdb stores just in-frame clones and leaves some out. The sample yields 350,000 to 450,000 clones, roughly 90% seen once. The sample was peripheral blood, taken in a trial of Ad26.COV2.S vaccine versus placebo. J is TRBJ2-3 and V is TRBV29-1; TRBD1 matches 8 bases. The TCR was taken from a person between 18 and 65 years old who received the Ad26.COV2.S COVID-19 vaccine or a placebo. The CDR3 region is CSGTPGQGKTDTQYF. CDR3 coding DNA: TGCAGCGGTACTCCCGGACAGGGCAAAACAGATACGCAGTATTTT.